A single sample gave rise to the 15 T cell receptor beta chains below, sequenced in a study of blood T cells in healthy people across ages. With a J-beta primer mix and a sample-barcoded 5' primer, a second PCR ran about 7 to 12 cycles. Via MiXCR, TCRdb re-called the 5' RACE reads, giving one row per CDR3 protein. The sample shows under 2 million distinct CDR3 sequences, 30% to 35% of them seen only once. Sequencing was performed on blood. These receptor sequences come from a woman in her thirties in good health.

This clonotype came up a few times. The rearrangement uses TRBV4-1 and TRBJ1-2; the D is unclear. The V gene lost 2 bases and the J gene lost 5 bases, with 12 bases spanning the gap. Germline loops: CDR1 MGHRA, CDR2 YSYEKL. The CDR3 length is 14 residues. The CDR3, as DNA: TGCGCCAGCAGCCAAAAACCCGACACTTATGGCTACACCTTC. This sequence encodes CASSQKPDTYGYTF.

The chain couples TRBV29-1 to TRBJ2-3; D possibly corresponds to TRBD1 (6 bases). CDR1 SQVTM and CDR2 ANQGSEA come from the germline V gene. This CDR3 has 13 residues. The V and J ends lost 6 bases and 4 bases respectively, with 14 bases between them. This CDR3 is CSVARGGADTQYF. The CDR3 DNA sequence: TGCAGCGTCGCCAGGGGCGGCGCAGATACGCAGTATTTT.

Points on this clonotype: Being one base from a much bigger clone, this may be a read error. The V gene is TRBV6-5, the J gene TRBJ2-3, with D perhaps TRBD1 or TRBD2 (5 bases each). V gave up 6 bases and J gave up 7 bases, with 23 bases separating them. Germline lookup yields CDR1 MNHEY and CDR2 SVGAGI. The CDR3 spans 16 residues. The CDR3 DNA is TGTGCCAGCAGCCCCGGGACGGCCGGGGAGAGATATACGCAGTATTTT. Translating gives CASSPGTAGERYTQYF.

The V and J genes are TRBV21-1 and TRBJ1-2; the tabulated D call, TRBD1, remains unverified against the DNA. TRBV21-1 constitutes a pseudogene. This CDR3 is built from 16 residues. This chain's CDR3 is CASSKVGGRKHYGYTF. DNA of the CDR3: TGTGCCAGCAGCAAAGTCGGGGGACGGAAACACTATGGCTACACCTTC.

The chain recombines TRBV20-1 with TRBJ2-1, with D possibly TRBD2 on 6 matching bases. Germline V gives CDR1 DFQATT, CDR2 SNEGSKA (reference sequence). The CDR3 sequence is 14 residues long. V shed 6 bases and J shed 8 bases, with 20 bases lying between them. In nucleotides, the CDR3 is TGCAGTGCCGATACCGGGACTCCAGAGGATGAGCAGTTCTTC. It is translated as CSADTGTPEDEQFF.

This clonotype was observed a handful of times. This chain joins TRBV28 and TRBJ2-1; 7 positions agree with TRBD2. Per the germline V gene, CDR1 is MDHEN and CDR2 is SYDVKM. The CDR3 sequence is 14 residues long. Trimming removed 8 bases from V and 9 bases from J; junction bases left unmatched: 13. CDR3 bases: TGTGCCAGCCAGCAAGGACTAGATGCGGCTGAGCAGTTCTTC. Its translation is CASQQGLDAAEQFF.

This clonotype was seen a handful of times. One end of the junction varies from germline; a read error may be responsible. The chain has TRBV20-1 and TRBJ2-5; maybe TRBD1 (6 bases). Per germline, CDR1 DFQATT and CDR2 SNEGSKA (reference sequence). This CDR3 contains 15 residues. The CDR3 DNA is TGCAGTGCTAGACGGGCAGGGACAAGCTCAGAGATCCAGTACTTC. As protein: CSARRAGTSSEIQYF.

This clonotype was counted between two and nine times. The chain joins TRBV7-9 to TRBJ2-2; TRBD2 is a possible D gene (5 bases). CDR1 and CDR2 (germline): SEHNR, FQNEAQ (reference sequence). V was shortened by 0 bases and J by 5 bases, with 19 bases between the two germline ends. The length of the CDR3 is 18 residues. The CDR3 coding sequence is TGTGCCAGCAGCTTAGCGCTAACAGCCCGGACGGGGACCGGGGAGCTGTTTTTT. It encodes CASSLALTARTGTGELFF.

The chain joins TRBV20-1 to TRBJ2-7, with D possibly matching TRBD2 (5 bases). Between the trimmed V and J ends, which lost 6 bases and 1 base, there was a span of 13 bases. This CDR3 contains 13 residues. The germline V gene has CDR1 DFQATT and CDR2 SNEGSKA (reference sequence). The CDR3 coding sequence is TGCAGTGCCCCCGAACGGGATTCCTACGAGCAGTACTTC. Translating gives CSAPERDSYEQYF.

The CDR3 DNA sequence: TGCAGCGTTGAGACTCCGGGACAGGGCGGGTACGAGCAGTACTTC. Translating it yields CSVETPGQGGYEQYF. The chain couples TRBV29-1 to TRBJ2-7; 9 bases map to TRBD1. Germline V gene data show CDR1 as SQVTM and CDR2 as ANQGSEA. The CDR3 runs to 15 residues. Germline trimming cut 3 bases from V and 4 bases from J; bases unmatched to any gene: 10.

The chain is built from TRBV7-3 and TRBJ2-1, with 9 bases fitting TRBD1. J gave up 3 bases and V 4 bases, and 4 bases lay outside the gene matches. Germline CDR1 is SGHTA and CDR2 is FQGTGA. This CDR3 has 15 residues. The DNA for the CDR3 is TGTGCCAGCAGCTGGGACAGGGCCAACTACAATGAGCAGTTCTTC. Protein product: CASSWDRANYNEQFF.

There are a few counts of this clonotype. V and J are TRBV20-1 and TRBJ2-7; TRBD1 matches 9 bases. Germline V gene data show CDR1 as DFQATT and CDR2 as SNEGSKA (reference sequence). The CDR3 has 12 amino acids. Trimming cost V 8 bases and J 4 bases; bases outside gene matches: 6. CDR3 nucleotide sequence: TGCAGTTCCCGGGACAGGGAATACGAGCAGTACTTC. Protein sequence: CSSRDREYEQYF.

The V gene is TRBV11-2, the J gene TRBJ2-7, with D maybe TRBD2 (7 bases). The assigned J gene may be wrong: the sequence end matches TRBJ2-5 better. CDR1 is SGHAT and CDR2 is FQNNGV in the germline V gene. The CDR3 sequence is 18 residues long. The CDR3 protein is CASSLGVGGRGYEETQYF. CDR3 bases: TGTGCCAGCAGCTTAGGGGTCGGGGGGCGTGGATATGAAGAGACCCAGTACTTC.

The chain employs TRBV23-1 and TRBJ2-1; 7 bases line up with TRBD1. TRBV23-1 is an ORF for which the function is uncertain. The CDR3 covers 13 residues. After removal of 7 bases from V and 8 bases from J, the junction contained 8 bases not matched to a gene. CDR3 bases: TGCGCCAGCATCAGGGGGATGCAGGATGAGCAGTTCTTC. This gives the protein CASIRGMQDEQFF.

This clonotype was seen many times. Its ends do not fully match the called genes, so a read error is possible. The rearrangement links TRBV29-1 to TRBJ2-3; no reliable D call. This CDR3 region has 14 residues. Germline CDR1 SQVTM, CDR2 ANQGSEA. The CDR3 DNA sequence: TGCAGCGTCGAAGATCAACATGTAACAGATACGCAGTATTTT. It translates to CSVEDQHVTDTQYF.